The T cell receptor beta chain under discussion was sequenced for a study of cytomegalovirus exposure and HLA in healthy donors. Healthy people donating bone marrow made up the donors. This clone was detected only once. Antigen specificity is unknown. This PCR relied on a set of 60 Vbeta primers and 13 Jbeta primers. Profiled with immunoSEQ multiplex PCR; TCRdb holds only in-frame clones, not every one. The repertoire has about 97,000 clones, roughly four fifths of them found once; the top ten carry around 5.2%. Study-level results: Highest at DRB1 and lowest at HLA-C, TCR association rates differed among HLA loci in a later analysis. Within the data, a cluster of highly shared sequence variants was likely a sequencing artifact.

Sequenced: PBMCs. The TCR originated in a man aged 35-49 years in good health and CMV-seropositive.

In DNA, the CDR3 is TGTGCCAGCAGCTTGGCAGGGGGCGGTCAGCCCCAGCATTTT. Translation: CASSLAGGGQPQHF. This chain joins TRBV5-4 and TRBJ1-5; 8 bases match TRBD1. Germline V gene data show CDR1 as SGHNT and CDR2 as YYREEE (reference sequence). This CDR3 spans 14 amino acids. J was trimmed by 6 bases and V by 0 bases; bases with no gene match: 2. Full variable domain (outside the CDR3, taken from reference TRBV5-4 and TRBJ1-5): ETGVTQSPTHLIKTRGQQVTLRCSSQSGHNTVSWYQQALGQGPQFIFQYYREEENGRGNFPPRFSGLQFPNYSSELNVNALELDDSALYLCASSLAGGGQPQHFGDGTRLSIL.